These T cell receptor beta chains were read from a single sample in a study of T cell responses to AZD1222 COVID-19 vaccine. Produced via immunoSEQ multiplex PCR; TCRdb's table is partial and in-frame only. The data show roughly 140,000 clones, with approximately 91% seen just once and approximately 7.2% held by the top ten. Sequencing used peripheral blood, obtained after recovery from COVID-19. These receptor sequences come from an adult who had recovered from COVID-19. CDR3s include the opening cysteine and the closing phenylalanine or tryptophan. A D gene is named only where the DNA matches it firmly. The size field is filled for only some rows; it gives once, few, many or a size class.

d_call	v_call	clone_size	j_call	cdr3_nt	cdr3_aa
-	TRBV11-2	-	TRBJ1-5	TGTGCCAGCAGCTTAGCGGCGGGTAATCAGCCCCAGCATTTT	CASSLAAGNQPQHF
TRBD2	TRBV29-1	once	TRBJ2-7	TGCAGCGTTGAGGGTAGCGGGAACCCCTACGAGCAGTACTTC	CSVEGSGNPYEQYF
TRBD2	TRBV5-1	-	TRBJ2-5	TGCGCCAGCAGCACCCTAGCGGGGCAAGAGACCCAGTACTTC	CASSTLAGQETQYF
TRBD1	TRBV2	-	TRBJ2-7	TGTGCCAGCTTTTTGCAGGGGGCTATAGTCGAGCAGTACTTC	CASFLQGAIVEQYF
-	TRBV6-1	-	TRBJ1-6	TGTGCCAGCAGTGAATCAGGGAGGAATTCACCCCTCCACTTT	CASSESGRNSPLHF
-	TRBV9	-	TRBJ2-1	TGTGCCAGCAGCCCGGAGACTAGTGTTCGGGGCAATGAGCAGTTCTTC	CASSPETSVRGNEQFF
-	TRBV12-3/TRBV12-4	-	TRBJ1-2	TGTGCCAGCAGTTTACAGTTCTATGGCTACACCTTC	CASSLQFYGYTF
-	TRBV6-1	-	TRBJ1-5	TGTGCCAGCAGTGAAGGCCAGGGGCACAATCAGCCCCAGCATTTT	CASSEGQGHNQPQHF
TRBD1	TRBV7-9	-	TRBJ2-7	TGTGCCAGCAGCTTTAAAGGGGGCCTTCACGAGCAGTACTTC	CASSFKGGLHEQYF
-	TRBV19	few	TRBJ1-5	TGTGCCAGTAGTATTTTGACCGGAAATCAGCCCCAGCATTTT	CASSILTGNQPQHF
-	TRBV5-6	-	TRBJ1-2	TGTGCCAGCAGCTTGCGGGAGACAGACTATGGCTACACCTTC	CASSLRETDYGYTF
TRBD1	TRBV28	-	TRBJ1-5	TGTGCCAGCAGTCCAGACAGGGTGGGCAATCAGCCCCAGCATTTT	CASSPDRVGNQPQHF
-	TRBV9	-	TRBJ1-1	TGTGCCAGCAGCGTAGCTCCCGACTACACTGAAGCTTTCTTT	CASSVAPDYTEAFF
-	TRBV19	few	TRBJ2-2	TGTGCCAGTAGGCCTATAACGAACACCGGGGAGCTGTTTTTT	CASRPITNTGELFF
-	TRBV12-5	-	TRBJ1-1	TGTGCTAGTGGTTTTATTTTAAACACTGAAGCTTTCTTT	CASGFILNTEAFF
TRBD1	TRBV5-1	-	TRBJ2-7	TGCGCCAGCAGCTTGGGGGACAGCGTAAGCTCCTACGAGCAGTACTTC	CASSLGDSVSSYEQYF
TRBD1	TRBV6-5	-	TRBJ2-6	TGTGCCAGCATTTCAGGGGGCTCTGGGGCCAACGTCCTGACTTTC	CASISGGSGANVLTF
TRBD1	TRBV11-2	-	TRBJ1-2	TGTGCCAGCAGCCCGGGGACAGGGGGCATCTATGGCTACACCTTC	CASSPGTGGIYGYTF
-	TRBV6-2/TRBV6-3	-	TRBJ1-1	TGTGCCAGCAGTTACGAATCAGGGCAAAGGAACACTGAAGCTTTCTTT	CASSYESGQRNTEAFF
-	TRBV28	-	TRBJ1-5	TGTGCCAGCAGCCAGACTGGAAAGCACAATCAGCCCCAGCATTTT	CASSQTGKHNQPQHF
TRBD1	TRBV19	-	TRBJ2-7	TGTGCCAGTAGTGAGACAGGGAATCGCCCCTACGAGCAGTACTTC	CASSETGNRPYEQYF
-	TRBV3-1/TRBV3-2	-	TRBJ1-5	TGTGCCAGCAGCCAAGCGCTAGGCCAGCCCCAGCATTTT	CASSQALGQPQHF